This paragraph reports one T cell receptor (beta chain). Its matching antigen is unknown. The record originates from a study of OX40 agonist ivuxolimab in advanced cancers. The overall study: All patients had ivuxolimab intravenously every 2 weeks at 0.01 to 10 mg/kg. Study-wide points: There were, on average, more expanded clones in CD8+ T cells than in CD4+. There were also nonresponders showing low normalized T-cell clonal expansion.

The data were produced by immunoSEQ multiplex PCR, yet TCRdb's version contains in-frame clones alone and is incomplete. The table lists roughly 99,000 clones, approximately 90% of them singletons. This TCR derives from an adult with an advanced solid tumor such as melanoma, head and neck, liver or kidney cancer. Sequences were derived from CD4+ or CD8+ T cells sorted from blood, sampled in a trial of the OX40 agonist ivuxolimab.

The DNA of the CDR3 is TGCGCCAGCAGCTCGACAGGGCCCACGGCGGGGCTCTACGAGCAGTACTTC. It specifies CASSSTGPTAGLYEQYF. V gene TRBV5-1 combines with J gene TRBJ2-5; weak D call: TRBD1 (7 bases). The last part of the DNA fits TRBJ2-7 better; the J call may be wrong. This CDR3 is 17 amino acids long. Looked up from germline, CDR1 is SGHRS and CDR2 is YFSETQ.